These T cell receptor beta chains were read from a single sample in a study of T cells in localized non-small cell lung cancer. Clones were read by immunoSEQ multiplex PCR, and TCRdb kept only the in-frame ones, dropping some. Of some 80,000 clones listed, almost 85% were seen once; the top ten hold more than 2.5%. Here the sequenced sample was peripheral blood, taken before any cancer treatment. The receptor source for this set is a man aged 40 to 69 with stage I lung adenocarcinoma. Both conserved end residues are part of each CDR3. The D gene is left open where the match is weak. Clone size is not always given. Where it is, it says once, few, many or a class for expanded clones.

v_gene,j_gene,d_gene,abundance,CDR3aa,CDR3nt
TRBV14,TRBJ2-1,NA,NA,CASSQPNDRVEQFF,TGTGCCAGCAGCCAACCTAATGACCGTGTTGAGCAGTTCTTC
TRBV4-1,TRBJ1-2,NA,once,CASSQEGVNYGYTF,TGCGCCAGCAGCCAAGAGGGAGTTAACTATGGCTACACCTTC
TRBV28,TRBJ2-1,TRBD2,NA,CASRPGGGRRYNEQFF,TGTGCCAGCAGACCGGGGGGAGGGAGACGGTACAATGAGCAGTTCTTC
TRBV19,TRBJ1-1,NA,once,CASSIPWGSENTEAFF,TGTGCCAGTAGTATTCCTTGGGGGAGTGAGAACACTGAAGCTTTCTTT
TRBV11-2,TRBJ1-5,TRBD1,NA,CASSLGGQGGDQPQHF,TGTGCCAGCAGCTTGGGGGGACAGGGTGGCGATCAGCCCCAGCATTTT
TRBV10-3,TRBJ2-7,NA,NA,CAIKLIHYEQYF,TGTGCCATCAAACTGATTCACTACGAGCAGTACTTC
TRBV13,TRBJ2-3,NA,NA,CASSLGRHGRDTQYF,TGTGCCAGCAGCTTAGGCCGCCATGGACGAGATACGCAGTATTTT
TRBV5-5,TRBJ1-2,NA,NA,CASSLALGVYGYTF,TGTGCCAGCAGCTTGGCCCTGGGGGTGTATGGCTACACCTTC
TRBV5-1,TRBJ2-7,TRBD1,NA,CASSQTGGSYEQYF,TGCGCCAGCAGCCAGACAGGGGGGTCCTACGAGCAGTACTTC
TRBV5-1,TRBJ1-1,TRBD1,NA,CASSWRGLDTEAFF,TGCGCCAGCAGCTGGAGGGGGCTTGACACTGAAGCTTTCTTT
TRBV18,TRBJ2-7,NA,NA,CASSPPDRRQYF,TGTGCCAGCTCACCACCTGATAGGAGGCAGTACTTC
TRBV30,TRBJ2-6,NA,NA,CAWNVEYTLKFSGANVLTF,TGTGCCTGGAATGTAGAATATACCCTTAAATTCTCTGGGGCCAACGTCCTGACTTTC
TRBV6-1,TRBJ1-5,NA,NA,CASSIRTDQPQHF,TGTGCCAGCAGTATACGGACGGATCAGCCCCAGCATTTT
TRBV6-5,TRBJ1-5,NA,NA,CASSLRFNQPQHF,TGTGCCAGCAGTCTACGCTTCAATCAGCCCCAGCATTTT
TRBV7-2,TRBJ2-5,NA,NA,CASSMVQETQYF,TGTGCCAGCAGCATGGTTCAAGAGACCCAGTACTTC
TRBV30,TRBJ1-1,NA,NA,CAWSREAFEAFF,TGTGCCTGGTCCAGAGAGGCCTTTGAAGCTTTCTTT
TRBV27,TRBJ2-1,NA,NA,CASSGVAGTSYNEQFF,TGTGCCAGCAGCGGCGTCGCGGGGACCTCCTACAATGAGCAGTTCTTC
TRBV5-1,TRBJ2-7,TRBD1,NA,CASSLTDRAYEQYF,TGCGCCAGCAGCTTGACGGACAGGGCCTACGAGCAGTACTTC
TRBV14,TRBJ2-5,TRBD2,NA,CASSQNPPPASGETQYF,TGTGCCAGCAGCCAAAACCCCCCCCCGGCTAGCGGGGAGACCCAGTACTTC
TRBV10-3,TRBJ1-2,NA,NA,CAISISGDHLANYGYTF,TGTGCCATCAGTATATCAGGGGACCACCTAGCTAACTATGGCTACACCTTC
TRBV19,TRBJ2-5,NA,NA,CASSIGTVKRETQYF,TGTGCCAGTAGTATAGGGACCGTGAAGAGGGAGACCCAGTACTTC
TRBV27,TRBJ1-2,NA,NA,CASRRPGQPHTF,TGTGCCAGCAGGCGCCCCGGACAGCCCCACACCTTC
TRBV5-4,TRBJ1-1,TRBD1,once,CASSLSGGAGFEAFF,TGTGCCAGCAGCTTGTCAGGGGGCGCGGGATTTGAAGCTTTCTTT
TRBV19,TRBJ1-5,TRBD1,NA,CASTGDRGASQPQHF,TGTGCCAGTACAGGGGACAGGGGGGCAAGTCAGCCCCAGCATTTT
TRBV6-5,TRBJ2-7,NA,NA,CASSYQDHLEQYF,TGTGCCAGCAGTTACCAGGACCATCTAGAGCAGTACTTC